This T cell receptor (beta chain) appears in the sequencing data of a study of T cell responses to AZD1222 COVID-19 vaccine. Overall study findings and caveats: The span of vaccine-associated CD4 TCRs extended across spike, with dominance at 160-218 and 743-854.

Generated by immunoSEQ multiplex PCR, the TCRdb table keeps only in-frame clones and is missing some. The table shows tens of thousands of clones, with approximately 89% occurring only once. With respect to this clone: Its target is not known.

The germline gives CDR1 LGHDT, CDR2 YNNKEL (reference sequence). The CDR3 consists of 15 residues. Trimming removed 9 bases at V and 1 base at J, with 18 bases between. The TCR originated in an adult who received the AZD1222 COVID-19 vaccine. The starting material was peripheral blood, obtained 28 days after the second AZD1222 dose. The genes are TRBV3-1 (or the pseudogene TRBV3-2) and TRBJ1-1, with D unresolved. The CDR3 is CASWPPVTPNTEAFF. The DNA of the CDR3 is TGTGCCAGTTGGCCCCCCGTCACCCCGAACACTGAAGCTTTCTTT.